These 8 T cell receptor beta chains were all obtained from the same sample, sequenced in a study of cytomegalovirus exposure and HLA in healthy donors. This PCR relied on a set of 60 Vbeta primers and 13 Jbeta primers. Assay used: immunoSEQ multiplex PCR; TCRdb lists only in-frame clones, some missing. The sample shows roughly 300,000 clones, around 86% of them seen only once. The source material was PBMCs. These receptor sequences come from a man aged 40-55 years in good health and CMV-seropositive.

This clone was counted a single time. The chain carries TRBV5-4 and TRBJ2-1; 9 positions match TRBD1. V shed 5 bases, J shed 8 bases, and the junction held 14 bases outside the gene matches. The V gene's germline CDR1 is SGHNT and CDR2 YYREEE (reference sequence). This CDR3 spans 16 amino acids. CDR3 in amino acids: CASSSHFGQGIHEQFF. Here the CDR3 DNA reads TGTGCCAGCAGTAGTCATTTTGGACAGGGGATCCATGAGCAGTTCTTC.

The gene calls are TRBV5-1 and TRBJ1-1; tentatively, D is TRBD1 (5 bases). Trimming shortened V by 0 bases and J by 5 bases, and 8 bases separated the two germline ends. Per germline, CDR1 SGHRS and CDR2 YFSETQ. The CDR3 consists of 13 residues. CDR3 bases: TGCGCCAGCAGCTTGGCAGGGTTTACTGAAGCTTTCTTT. It codes for CASSLAGFTEAFF.

The rearrangement uses TRBV2 and TRBJ2-7; TRBD1 matches at 9 bases. The CDR3 consists of 18 residues. Germline CDR1 reads SNHLY; CDR2 reads FYNNEI. J was trimmed by 0 bases and V by 0 bases; bases with no gene match: 9. CDR3 bases: TGTGCCAGCAGTGAAGCGACAGGGGGACAATTAATCTCCTACGAGCAGTACTTC. Translation gives CASSEATGGQLISYEQYF.

This chain joins TRBV9 and TRBJ1-4; TRBD1 agrees at 9 bases. V trimming: 3 bases; J trimming: 5 bases; junction bases outside the gene matches: 8. CDR1 SGDLS and CDR2 YYNGEE come from the germline V gene. The CDR3 loop spans 16 amino acids. The CDR3 coding sequence is TGTGCCAGCAGCGCTGATACGACAGGGGGAAATGAAAAACTGTTTTTT. Its translation: CASSADTTGGNEKLFF.

The chain joins TRBV7-9 to TRBJ2-1; 8 bases agree with TRBD2. Germline V CDR1 and CDR2: SEHNR, FQNEAQ (reference sequence). The CDR3 is 14 amino acids. Losses at the gene ends were 8 bases for V and 3 bases for J; bases not matched to a gene: 6. DNA of the CDR3: TGTGCCAGCGCCGGGGGGGATGACTACAATGAGCAGTTCTTC. This codes for CASAGGDDYNEQFF.

J is TRBJ2-7 and V is TRBV29-1, with 7 nucleotides matching TRBD1. The CDR3 totals 16 residues. The V and J ends lost 0 bases and 3 bases, in that order; junction bases with no gene match: 11. Per the germline V gene, CDR1 is SQVTM and CDR2 is ANQGSEA. The CDR3 protein is CSVEEGQGVSLYEQYF. CDR3 DNA: TGCAGCGTTGAAGAAGGGCAGGGGGTCTCCCTCTACGAGCAGTACTTC.

Worth noting for this clone: One end of the junction is discordant with germline, which a read error may explain. This chain joins TRBV5-1 and TRBJ1-1, with TRBD1 as a possible D gene (5 bases). The CDR3 length is 13 residues. CDR1 is SGHRS, CDR2 YFSETQ, per germline. DNA for the CDR3: TGCGCCAGCAGCTTGGCCGAGGGGACTGAAGCTCTCTTT. Encoded protein: CASSLAEGTEALF.

The chain joins TRBV5-1 to TRBJ2-7, with D perhaps TRBD2 (5 bases). Germline CDR1 SGHRS, CDR2 YFSETQ. With 4 bases removed from V and 5 bases from J, the gap between germline ends came to 25 bases. The CDR3 runs to 17 residues. CDR3 amino acids: CASSSLPASRGLDEQYF. The CDR3 region has the DNA TGCGCCAGCAGCAGCTTGCCCGCTTCCCGAGGGCTCGACGAGCAGTACTTC.